Listed below are T cell receptor beta chains from one sample, sequenced in a study of blood T cell repertoires in COVID-19. Sequencing used immunoSEQ multiplex PCR; TCRdb keeps in-frame clones, though not all of them. The sample lists approximately 100,000 clones, 70% to 80% occurring once. Specimen: peripheral blood. The receptors originated from an elderly man with COVID-19, enrolled during active disease. Each CDR3 is given with its conserved first and last residue. The order of the fields is clone size, D gene, J gene, V gene, CDR3 DNA, CDR3 protein. A D gene is named only where the DNA matches it firmly. A clone size is listed for some rows: how often the clone was seen (once, few, many), or a class if it is expanded.

abundance: .; d_gene: TRBD2; j_gene: TRBJ2-1; v_gene: TRBV6-5; CDR3nt: TGTGCCAGCAGTCCCGGACTAGCGGGAGGCAATGAGCAGTTCTTC; CDR3aa: CASSPGLAGGNEQFF
abundance: .; d_gene: TRBD1; j_gene: TRBJ1-1; v_gene: TRBV3-1/TRBV3-2; CDR3nt: TGTGCCAGCAGCCCGGGACAGGGTGAAACTGAAGCTTTCTTT; CDR3aa: CASSPGQGETEAFF
abundance: once; d_gene: TRBD2; j_gene: TRBJ2-2; v_gene: TRBV7-7; CDR3nt: TGTGCTAGCAGCTTGTCCAGCGGGAGTACCACCGGGGAGCTGTTTTTT; CDR3aa: CASSLSSGSTTGELFF
abundance: .; d_gene: .; j_gene: TRBJ1-3; v_gene: TRBV6-5; CDR3nt: TGTGCCAGCAGTTACTCGGCCCTTGGAAACACCATATATTTT; CDR3aa: CASSYSALGNTIYF
abundance: .; d_gene: TRBD1; j_gene: TRBJ2-2; v_gene: TRBV2; CDR3nt: TGTGCCAGCAGTGCGGACAGGGCTTTCGCCGGGGAGCTGTTTTTT; CDR3aa: CASSADRAFAGELFF
abundance: .; d_gene: TRBD1; j_gene: TRBJ2-7; v_gene: TRBV28; CDR3nt: TGTGCCAGCAGTTTATTGGGACAGGGCGACGAGCAGTACTTC; CDR3aa: CASSLLGQGDEQYF
abundance: .; d_gene: .; j_gene: TRBJ2-4; v_gene: TRBV28; CDR3nt: TGTGCCAGCAGGTCCGAGTCAAACATTCAGTACTTC; CDR3aa: CASRSESNIQYF
abundance: .; d_gene: .; j_gene: TRBJ2-7; v_gene: TRBV21-1; CDR3nt: TGTGCCAGCAGCAAAGTCAGGGGACTAGGGTCCTACGAGCAGTACTTC; CDR3aa: CASSKVRGLGSYEQYF
abundance: .; d_gene: .; j_gene: TRBJ1-3; v_gene: TRBV7-2; CDR3nt: TGTGCCAGCAGAAACACCAGGGGAGGAAACACCATATATTTT; CDR3aa: CASRNTRGGNTIYF
abundance: .; d_gene: TRBD1; j_gene: TRBJ1-4; v_gene: TRBV18; CDR3nt: TGTGCCAGCTCACCATTCGGGACAGGGGGCACGGCTAATGAAAAACTGTTTTTT; CDR3aa: CASSPFGTGGTANEKLFF
abundance: .; d_gene: .; j_gene: TRBJ2-5; v_gene: TRBV6-6; CDR3nt: TGTGCCAGCGAGGGGTCCGGGAGTCCGGAGACCCAGTACTTC; CDR3aa: CASEGSGSPETQYF
abundance: .; d_gene: TRBD2; j_gene: TRBJ2-3; v_gene: TRBV3-1/TRBV3-2; CDR3nt: TGTGCCAGCAGCCAAGATTGGGGGACTAGCCACACAGATACGCAGTATTTT; CDR3aa: CASSQDWGTSHTDTQYF
abundance: .; d_gene: TRBD2; j_gene: TRBJ2-4; v_gene: TRBV7-8; CDR3nt: TGTGCCAGCAGCCCGGGAGGGGACCTCAGGGTTCAGTACTTC; CDR3aa: CASSPGGDLRVQYF
abundance: .; d_gene: .; j_gene: TRBJ1-2; v_gene: TRBV7-2; CDR3nt: TGTGCCAGCAGCCCCGCGGGGTATGGCTACACCTTC; CDR3aa: CASSPAGYGYTF
abundance: few; d_gene: .; j_gene: TRBJ2-7; v_gene: TRBV7-2; CDR3nt: TGTGCCAGCAGCTTATCCTCAGGGGACTACGAGCAGTACTTC; CDR3aa: CASSLSSGDYEQYF
abundance: .; d_gene: TRBD1; j_gene: TRBJ2-1; v_gene: TRBV7-6; CDR3nt: TGTGCCAGCAGTTTTGGGACAGGGGTATACAATGAGCAGTTCTTC; CDR3aa: CASSFGTGVYNEQFF
abundance: .; d_gene: .; j_gene: TRBJ1-1; v_gene: TRBV18; CDR3nt: TGTGCCAGCTCACCCCGACGAGGTGAAGCTTTCTTT; CDR3aa: CASSPRRGEAFF
abundance: .; d_gene: TRBD1; j_gene: TRBJ2-5; v_gene: TRBV5-5; CDR3nt: TGTGCCAGCAGTAAGGTGGACAGGGGGTTGGACTTC; CDR3aa: CASSKVDRGLDF
abundance: .; d_gene: TRBD1; j_gene: TRBJ1-6; v_gene: TRBV6-5; CDR3nt: TGTGCCAGCAGTTTTTGGACAGGGGGGAATTCACCCCTCCACTTT; CDR3aa: CASSFWTGGNSPLHF
abundance: .; d_gene: TRBD2; j_gene: TRBJ2-7; v_gene: TRBV14; CDR3nt: TGTGCCAGCAGCCAATACAGGTTACTAGCGACCGCCAGGGACGAGCAGTACTTC; CDR3aa: CASSQYRLLATARDEQYF
abundance: .; d_gene: TRBD2; j_gene: TRBJ2-3; v_gene: TRBV7-9; CDR3nt: TGTGCCAGCAGCCAATCGGGGGGGACAGATACGCAGTATTTT; CDR3aa: CASSQSGGTDTQYF
abundance: few; d_gene: .; j_gene: TRBJ2-1; v_gene: TRBV28; CDR3nt: TGTGCTACTAGACTTCGGGGCAATGAGCAGTTCTTC; CDR3aa: CATRLRGNEQFF
abundance: many; d_gene: TRBD2; j_gene: TRBJ2-2; v_gene: TRBV6-1; CDR3nt: TGTGCCAGCAGTGAAGTGGGGGGGACCGGGGAGCTGTTTTTT; CDR3aa: CASSEVGGTGELFF
abundance: .; d_gene: TRBD2; j_gene: TRBJ2-1; v_gene: TRBV10-3; CDR3nt: TGTGCCATCAGTGAGAGGGCTAGCGGGATAGTCAGCGGTGAGCAGTTCTTC; CDR3aa: CAISERASGIVSGEQFF
abundance: .; d_gene: TRBD2; j_gene: TRBJ2-3; v_gene: TRBV18; CDR3nt: TGTGCCAGCTCACCAACTAGCGTGCCAGATACGCAGTATTTT; CDR3aa: CASSPTSVPDTQYF
abundance: .; d_gene: TRBD1; j_gene: TRBJ1-1; v_gene: TRBV6-5; CDR3nt: TGTGCCAGCAGTTACTCTCACCGGACAGGGGTAGCTTTCTTT; CDR3aa: CASSYSHRTGVAFF
abundance: .; d_gene: .; j_gene: TRBJ2-7; v_gene: TRBV6-6; CDR3nt: TGTGCCAGCAGGTCCGGGTCCCCCTACGAGCAGTACTTC; CDR3aa: CASRSGSPYEQYF
abundance: .; d_gene: TRBD1; j_gene: TRBJ1-1; v_gene: TRBV7-3; CDR3nt: TGTGCCAGCGCAGAGGCGGACAGGGGGGCGAACACTGAAGCTTTCTTT; CDR3aa: CASAEADRGANTEAFF
abundance: .; d_gene: .; j_gene: TRBJ1-3; v_gene: TRBV9; CDR3nt: TGTGCCAGCAGTTCAGGTTTTAGGTCTGGAAACACCATATATTTT; CDR3aa: CASSSGFRSGNTIYF
abundance: once; d_gene: .; j_gene: TRBJ1-4; v_gene: TRBV2; CDR3nt: TGTGCCAGCAAGGGGGATATCTTAGGCGAAAAACTGTTTTTT; CDR3aa: CASKGDILGEKLFF
abundance: .; d_gene: TRBD2; j_gene: TRBJ2-7; v_gene: TRBV7-9; CDR3nt: TGTGCCAGCAGCCCAACCGGGACTAGCGATCACGAGCAGTACTTC; CDR3aa: CASSPTGTSDHEQYF
abundance: .; d_gene: .; j_gene: TRBJ1-2; v_gene: TRBV6-5; CDR3nt: TGTGCCAGCAGTCCACGGCCGGACAGCAGCTATGGCTACACCTTC; CDR3aa: CASSPRPDSSYGYTF
abundance: .; d_gene: .; j_gene: TRBJ2-1; v_gene: TRBV4-2; CDR3nt: TGTGCCAGCAGCCCTCGGGGGGCGCTTCTCCAGGGGTCCTACAATGAGCAGTTCTTC; CDR3aa: CASSPRGALLQGSYNEQFF
abundance: .; d_gene: .; j_gene: TRBJ1-1; v_gene: TRBV30; CDR3nt: TGTGCCTGGAGTGTCGCCAGGTCCACTGAAGCTTTCTTT; CDR3aa: CAWSVARSTEAFF
abundance: .; d_gene: .; j_gene: TRBJ2-5; v_gene: TRBV19; CDR3nt: TGTGCCAGTAAGGCGCGTTTCAGCGGCCCCCCAGAGACCCAGTACTTC; CDR3aa: CASKARFSGPPETQYF
abundance: .; d_gene: TRBD2; j_gene: TRBJ2-1; v_gene: TRBV11-1; CDR3nt: TGTGCCAGCAGCCCTCTAGCGGGAGGGCTTCCTGAGCAGTTCTTC; CDR3aa: CASSPLAGGLPEQFF
abundance: .; d_gene: .; j_gene: TRBJ2-1; v_gene: TRBV4-1; CDR3nt: TGCGCCAGCAGCCAAGAACTGAGCGATGAGCAGTTCTTC; CDR3aa: CASSQELSDEQFF
abundance: .; d_gene: TRBD2; j_gene: TRBJ2-7; v_gene: TRBV3-1/TRBV3-2; CDR3nt: TGTGCCAGCAGCCAAGATAGGTGGAAAACGGGGGGGTCTCCCGAGCAGTACTTC; CDR3aa: CASSQDRWKTGGSPEQYF
abundance: .; d_gene: TRBD2; j_gene: TRBJ2-1; v_gene: TRBV29-1; CDR3nt: TGCAGCATATCGGGGGGCTCCTACAATGAGCAGTTCTTC; CDR3aa: CSISGGSYNEQFF
abundance: .; d_gene: .; j_gene: TRBJ2-7; v_gene: TRBV15; CDR3nt: TGTGCCACCAGCAGGGCTAGATCACAGGTCTACGAGCAGTACTTC; CDR3aa: CATSRARSQVYEQYF
abundance: .; d_gene: TRBD2; j_gene: TRBJ2-7; v_gene: TRBV9; CDR3nt: TGTGCCAGCAGCTTCGGGACTAGCGGAGCCTACGAGCAGTACTTC; CDR3aa: CASSFGTSGAYEQYF
abundance: .; d_gene: .; j_gene: TRBJ1-2; v_gene: TRBV6-5; CDR3nt: TGTGCCAGCAGTTATTCTGGGGGCTTAGCTAACTATGGCTACACCTTC; CDR3aa: CASSYSGGLANYGYTF
abundance: .; d_gene: TRBD2; j_gene: TRBJ2-7; v_gene: TRBV6-5; CDR3nt: TGTGCCAGCATCCGGACTAGCAATGGGGGTGAGCAGTACTTC; CDR3aa: CASIRTSNGGEQYF
abundance: .; d_gene: .; j_gene: TRBJ2-7; v_gene: TRBV2; CDR3nt: TGTGCCAGCGCACGGAGTTACGAGCAGTACTTC; CDR3aa: CASARSYEQYF
abundance: many; d_gene: TRBD1; j_gene: TRBJ1-1; v_gene: TRBV29-1; CDR3nt: TGCAGCGCCAAGGGACAGGAGGGAACTGAAGCTTTCTTT; CDR3aa: CSAKGQEGTEAFF
abundance: .; d_gene: .; j_gene: TRBJ1-5; v_gene: TRBV6-5; CDR3nt: TGTGCCAGCAGTTACTCGAATGAGGAAAATCAGCCCCAGCATTTT; CDR3aa: CASSYSNEENQPQHF
abundance: few; d_gene: TRBD1; j_gene: TRBJ1-1; v_gene: TRBV28; CDR3nt: TGTGCCAGCAGTGCCTGGACAGGCCAGAACACTGAAGCTTTCTTT; CDR3aa: CASSAWTGQNTEAFF
abundance: .; d_gene: .; j_gene: TRBJ1-5; v_gene: TRBV27; CDR3nt: TGTGCCAGCAGTTCCCCGGGGGGACCGGTTAAGAAAGTGTTTCAGCCCCAGCATTTT; CDR3aa: CASSSPGGPVKKVFQPQHF